Presented here are 9 T cell receptor beta chains from one specimen sequenced in a study of blood T cell repertoires in COVID-19. Some clones are missing from TCRdb's copy, which holds only in-frame ones; the method was immunoSEQ multiplex PCR. Of about 220,000 clones in the sample, roughly 85% were seen once. Input material: PBMCs or T cells enriched from blood (not recorded which). The receptors were gathered from a middle-aged woman with acute COVID-19.

This clone was observed a few times. The chain links TRBV6-2 or TRBV6-3 to TRBJ2-2; D is uncertain. The CDR3 contains 12 residues. V was cut by 2 bases and J by 6 bases, with 4 bases left in between. CDR1 is MNHEY, CDR2 SVGEGT, per germline. As DNA, the CDR3 is TGTGCCAGCAGTTACCCCGCCGGGGAGCTGTTTTTT. This translates into CASSYPAGELFF.

The CDR3 bases are TGTGCCAGCTCACTTGGGACTAGCGGGATCTACGAGCAGTACGTC. Protein: CASSLGTSGIYEQYV. This chain joins TRBV18 and TRBJ2-7, with TRBD2 matching 13 bases. The junction had 3 bases not matched to a gene; V was cut back by 4 bases and J by 3 bases. Germline CDR1 reads KGHSH; CDR2 reads LQKENI. The CDR3 runs 15 residues.

V usage is TRBV27 and J usage is TRBJ2-5; D is ambiguous. V lost 2 bases to trimming and J lost 4 bases, with 11 bases between them. The CDR3 sequence is 14 residues long. Germline CDR1 is MNHEY and CDR2 is SMNVEV (reference sequence). The CDR3 DNA reads as TGTGCCAGCAGTTTAGGGCAGGTAGGAGAGACCCAGTACTTC. Translation gives CASSLGQVGETQYF.

This chain uses TRBV19 with TRBJ2-1; 7 nucleotides line up with TRBD1. This CDR3 has 16 residues. Germline V gene data show CDR1 as LNHDA and CDR2 as SQIVND (reference sequence). J was trimmed by 1 base and V by 1 base; bases with no gene match: 4. Here the CDR3 DNA reads TGTGCCAGTAGTATAGTGGGGGACAGATCCTACAATGAGCAGTTCTTC. As protein: CASSIVGDRSYNEQFF.

V and J are TRBV19 and TRBJ1-1; 11 bases fit TRBD1. The CDR3 consists of 15 residues. After removal of 10 bases from V and 1 base from J, the junction contained 8 bases not matched to a gene. From germline, CDR1 is LNHDA and CDR2 SQIVND (reference sequence). The CDR3 loop is CATYRDRGRNTEAFF. The CDR3 nucleotides read TGTGCCACCTACCGGGACAGGGGGAGGAACACTGAAGCTTTCTTT.

The chain employs TRBV14 and TRBJ1-2, with a weak D call TRBD1 (6 bases). In germline, CDR1 is SGHDN, CDR2 FVKESK. This CDR3 is 15 amino acids long. V lost 0 bases, J lost 8 bases, and 16 bases lay in between. DNA of the CDR3: TGTGCCAGCAGCCAAGAATCCGGGGACACTGGCGGCTACACCTTC. Protein product: CASSQESGDTGGYTF.

This clone was seen just once. The chain has TRBV18 and TRBJ1-6; 7 nucleotides agree with TRBD1. This CDR3 is 14 amino acids long. Germline trimming cut 6 bases from V and 7 bases from J; bases unmatched to any gene: 6. Germline V CDR1 and CDR2: KGHSH, LQKENI. The CDR3 region has the DNA TGTGCCAGCTCCCAGGACAGGAAAAATTCACCCCTCCACTTT. Translation gives CASSQDRKNSPLHF.

DNA for the CDR3: TGTGCCAGCACCATCCAAGGGGGTAGTTACAATGAGCAGTTCTTC. Encoded protein: CASTIQGGSYNEQFF. This chain joins TRBV12-1 and TRBJ2-1; the table gives TRBD1 as D, unverified against the DNA. TRBV12-1 is recorded as a pseudogene. The CDR3 is 15 amino acids.

The chain links TRBV9 to TRBJ2-5; TRBD2 matches 14 bases. CDR1 is SGDLS and CDR2 is YYNGEE in the germline V gene. Trimming at V came to 4 bases and at J to 1 base, leaving 3 bases not matched to a gene. The CDR3 runs 16 residues. The CDR3 region has the DNA TGTGCCAGCAGCTTCGGGACTAGCGGGAGCCAAGAGACCCAGTACTTC. Residues: CASSFGTSGSQETQYF. Complete variable domain (other parts from reference TRBV9 and TRBJ2-5): DSGVTQTPKHLITATGQRVTLRCSPRSGDLSVYWYQQSLDQGLQFLIQYYNGEERAKGNILERFSAQQFPDLHSELNLSSLELGDSALYFCASSFGTSGSQETQYFGPGTRLLVL.